This record concerns one TCR beta chain sequence. Its antigen remains unknown. These data are taken from a study of T cells in Graves' hyperthyroidism and ophthalmopathy. Study results and limitations: Stable hyperthyroidism was separated from ophthalmopathy by a model based on 13 V-J features. Most thyroid clonotypes that were expanded above 0.001 also turned up in blood.

This CDR3 is 15 amino acids long. Germline loops: CDR1 SGHKS, CDR2 YYEKEE (reference sequence). V dropped 0 bases and J dropped 5 bases, with 9 bases sitting between them. What was amplified from RNA transcripts were TCR beta CDR3 regions. Using the HTBI primer set, a first-round RT-PCR was run on the TCR CDR3. Each CDR3 protein is one row after TCRdb ran MiXCR on the multiplex PCR reads. The data show about 640,000 distinct CDR3 sequences, with approximately 42% seen just once and about 7% held by the top ten. The sequenced sample consisted of peripheral blood or thyroid tissue (not recorded which). The chain couples TRBV5-5 to TRBJ1-6; D gene ambiguous. The TCR originated in an adult man with Graves' disease, either hyperthyroidism or ophthalmopathy (not recorded which). The CDR3 here is CASSLGDADNSPLHF. As DNA, the CDR3 is TGTGCCAGCAGCTTGGGAGATGCAGATAATTCACCCCTCCACTTT.